This T cell receptor (beta chain) was recorded in a study of graft-versus-host responses after intestinal transplantation. The CDR3 totals 14 residues. The V gene end was trimmed by 6 bases and the J gene end by 2 bases; junction bases not matched to a gene: 5. CDR1 is MNHEY, CDR2 SMNVEV, per germline (reference sequence). Generated by immunoSEQ multiplex PCR, the TCRdb table keeps only in-frame clones and is missing some. The table shows 20,000 to 25,000 clones, with roughly 94% occurring only once. This receptor was taken from a human patient who received an intestinal transplant, so some T cells may come from the graft donor. The rearrangement uses TRBV27 and TRBJ2-3, with 7 bases identical to TRBD2. Sequencing was performed on PBMCs, taken 156 days after intestinal transplant. The CDR3 loop is CASSRAGPTDTQYF. In DNA, the CDR3 is TGTGCCAGCAGCCGAGCGGGACCCACAGATACGCAGTATTTT.